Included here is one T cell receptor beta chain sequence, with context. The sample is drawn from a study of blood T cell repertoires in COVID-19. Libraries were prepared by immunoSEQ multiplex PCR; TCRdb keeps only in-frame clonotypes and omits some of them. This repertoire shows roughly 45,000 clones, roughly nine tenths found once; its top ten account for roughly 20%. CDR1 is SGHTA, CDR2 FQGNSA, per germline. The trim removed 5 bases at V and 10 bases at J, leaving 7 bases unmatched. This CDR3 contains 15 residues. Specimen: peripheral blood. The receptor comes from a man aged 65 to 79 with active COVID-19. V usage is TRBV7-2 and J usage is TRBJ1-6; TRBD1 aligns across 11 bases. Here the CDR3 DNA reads TGTGCCAGCAGCGACCGGGACAGGGGGAAGTCACCCCTCCACTTT. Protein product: CASSDRDRGKSPLHF.